This TCR beta chain came from a study of spatial heterogeneity in lung cancer. About the research overall: More beta-chain than alpha-chain sequences were consistently detected.

Germline CDR1 reads MNHEY; CDR2 reads SVGEGT. The CDR3 loop spans 15 amino acids. Germline trimming cut 4 bases from V and 3 bases from J; bases unmatched to any gene: 6. Specified time point: blood at routine non-recurrence follow-up after resection. Unsorted whole RNA samples from tumor, nontumor lung or frozen PBMC were sequenced. Each TCR cDNA molecule bore a unique molecular identifier. TCRdb independently ran MiXCR on the 5' RACE reads; one entry per CDR3 protein. The sample has 85,000 to 100,000 distinct CDR3 sequences, roughly 21% seen once. A few counts support this clonotype. Material: PBMCs, obtained at follow-up. The chain links TRBV6-2 or TRBV6-3 to TRBJ1-5, with TRBD1 matching 7 bases. The receptor comes from a male donor with early-stage non-small cell lung cancer. The CDR3 loop is CASSLRQGINQPQHF. In DNA form, the CDR3 reads TGTGCCAGCAGTTTACGACAGGGCATCAATCAGCCCCAGCATTTT.